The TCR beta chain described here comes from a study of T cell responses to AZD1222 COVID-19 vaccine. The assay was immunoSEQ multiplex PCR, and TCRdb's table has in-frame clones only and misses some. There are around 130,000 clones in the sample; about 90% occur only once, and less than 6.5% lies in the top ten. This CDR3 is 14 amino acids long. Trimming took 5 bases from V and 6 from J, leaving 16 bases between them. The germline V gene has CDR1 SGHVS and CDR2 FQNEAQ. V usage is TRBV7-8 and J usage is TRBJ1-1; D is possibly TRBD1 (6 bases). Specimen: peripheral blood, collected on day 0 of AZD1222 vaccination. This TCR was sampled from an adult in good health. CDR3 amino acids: CASSPRGVESEAFF. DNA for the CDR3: TGTGCCAGCAGCCCAAGGGGGGTGGAGTCTGAAGCTTTCTTT.